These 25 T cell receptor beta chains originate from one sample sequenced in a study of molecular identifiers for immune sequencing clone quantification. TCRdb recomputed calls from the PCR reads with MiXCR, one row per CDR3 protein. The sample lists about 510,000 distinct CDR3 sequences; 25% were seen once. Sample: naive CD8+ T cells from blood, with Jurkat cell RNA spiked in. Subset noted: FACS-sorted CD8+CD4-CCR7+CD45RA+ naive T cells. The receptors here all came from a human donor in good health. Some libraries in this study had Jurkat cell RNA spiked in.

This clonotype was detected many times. The chain's CDR3 is CSVVDRENTEAFF. CDR3 sequence (DNA): TGCAGCGTTGTAGACAGGGAGAACACTGAAGCTTTCTTT. The chain links TRBV29-1 to TRBJ1-1; TRBD1 aligns across 7 bases. After removal of 4 bases from V and 1 base from J, the junction contained 3 bases not matched to a gene. Per the germline V gene, CDR1 is SQVTM and CDR2 is ANQGSEA. The CDR3 has 13 residues. The full variable domain, rest sourced from reference TRBV29-1 and TRBJ1-1, is SAVISQKPSRDICQRGTSLTIQCQVDSQVTMMFWYRQQPGQSLTLIATANQGSEATYESGFVIDKFPISRPNLTFSTLTVSNMSPEDSSIYLCSVVDRENTEAFFGQGTRLTVV.

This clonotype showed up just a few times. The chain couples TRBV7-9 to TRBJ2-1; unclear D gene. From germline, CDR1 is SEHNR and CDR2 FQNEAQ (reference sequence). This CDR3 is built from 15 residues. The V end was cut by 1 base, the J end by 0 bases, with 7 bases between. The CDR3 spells CASSLVGGSYNEQFF. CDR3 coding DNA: TGTGCCAGCAGCTTAGTGGGTGGCTCCTACAATGAGCAGTTCTTC.

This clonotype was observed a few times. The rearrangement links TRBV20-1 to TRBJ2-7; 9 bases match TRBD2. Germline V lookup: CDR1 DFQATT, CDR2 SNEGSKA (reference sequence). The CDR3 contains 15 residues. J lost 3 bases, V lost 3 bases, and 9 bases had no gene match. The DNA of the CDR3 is TGCAGTGCTAGCGTGCCTGGACTAGCGATCTACGAGCAGTACTTC. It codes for CSASVPGLAIYEQYF.

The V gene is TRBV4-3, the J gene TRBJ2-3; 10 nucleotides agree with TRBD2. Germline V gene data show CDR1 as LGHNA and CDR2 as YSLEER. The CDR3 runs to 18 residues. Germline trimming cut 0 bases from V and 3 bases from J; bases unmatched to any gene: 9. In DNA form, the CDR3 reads TGCGCCAGCAGCCAAGATCGTTTGGCTAGCGGGGGTACAGATACGCAGTATTTT. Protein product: CASSQDRLASGGTDTQYF.

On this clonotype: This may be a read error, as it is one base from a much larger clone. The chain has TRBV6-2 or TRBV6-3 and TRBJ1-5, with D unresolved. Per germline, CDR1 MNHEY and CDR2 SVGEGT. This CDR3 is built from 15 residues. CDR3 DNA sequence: TGTGGCAGTTGGCCCTCGAATCTGAGCCTTCAGCCCCAGCATTTT. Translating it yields CGSWPSNLSLQPQHF.

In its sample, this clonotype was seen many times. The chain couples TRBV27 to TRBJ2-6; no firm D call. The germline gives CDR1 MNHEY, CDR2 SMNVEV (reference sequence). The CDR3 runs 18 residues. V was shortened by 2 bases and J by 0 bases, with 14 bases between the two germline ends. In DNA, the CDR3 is TGTGCCAGCAGTTTAAAAAGGGTTATAGGCTCTGGGGCCAACGTCCTGACTTTC. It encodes CASSLKRVIGSGANVLTF.

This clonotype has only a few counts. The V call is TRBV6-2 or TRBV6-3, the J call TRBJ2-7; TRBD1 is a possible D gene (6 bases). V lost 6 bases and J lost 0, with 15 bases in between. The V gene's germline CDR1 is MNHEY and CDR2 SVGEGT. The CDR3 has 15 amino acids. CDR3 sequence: CASRDRSISSYEQYF. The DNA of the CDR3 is TGTGCCAGCAGAGACAGGTCCATTAGCTCCTACGAGCAGTACTTC.

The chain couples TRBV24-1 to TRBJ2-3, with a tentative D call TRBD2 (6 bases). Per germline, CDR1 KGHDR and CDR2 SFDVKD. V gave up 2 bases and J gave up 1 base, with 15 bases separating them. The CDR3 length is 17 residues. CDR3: CATSDSSRDFGTDTQYF. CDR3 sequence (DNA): TGTGCCACCAGTGATTCAAGCCGGGACTTCGGCACAGATACGCAGTATTTT.

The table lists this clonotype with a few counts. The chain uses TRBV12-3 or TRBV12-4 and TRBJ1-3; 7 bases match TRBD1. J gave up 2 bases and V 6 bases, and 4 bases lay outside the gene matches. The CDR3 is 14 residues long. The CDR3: CASSHRGAGNTIYF. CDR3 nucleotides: TGTGCCAGCAGCCACAGGGGTGCTGGAAACACCATATATTTT.

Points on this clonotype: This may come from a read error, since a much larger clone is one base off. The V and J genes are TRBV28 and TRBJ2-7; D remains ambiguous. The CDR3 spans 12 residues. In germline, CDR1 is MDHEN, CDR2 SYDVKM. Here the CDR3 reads CASSTTAYGQYF. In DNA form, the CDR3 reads TGTGCCAGCAGTACGACGGCCTACGGGCAGTACTTC.

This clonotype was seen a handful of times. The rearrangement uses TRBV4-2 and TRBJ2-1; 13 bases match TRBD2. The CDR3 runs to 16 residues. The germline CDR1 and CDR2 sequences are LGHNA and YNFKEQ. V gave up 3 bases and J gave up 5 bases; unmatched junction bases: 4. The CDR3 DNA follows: TGTGCCAGCAGCCATACTAGCGGGAGGGCAGACAATGAGCAGTTCTTC. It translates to CASSHTSGRADNEQFF.

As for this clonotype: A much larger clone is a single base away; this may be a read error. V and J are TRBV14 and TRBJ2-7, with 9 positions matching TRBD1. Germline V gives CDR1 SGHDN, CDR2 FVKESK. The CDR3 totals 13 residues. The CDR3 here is CACSQRDRVVWYF. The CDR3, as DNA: TGTGCCTGCAGCCAACGGGACAGGGTGGTGTGGTACTTC.

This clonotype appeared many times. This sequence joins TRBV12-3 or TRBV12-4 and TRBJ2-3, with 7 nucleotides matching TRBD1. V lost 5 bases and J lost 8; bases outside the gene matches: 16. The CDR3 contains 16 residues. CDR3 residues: CASSPPGTEPSVTQYF. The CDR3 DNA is TGTGCCAGCAGTCCCCCCGGGACAGAGCCGTCGGTTACGCAGTATTTT.

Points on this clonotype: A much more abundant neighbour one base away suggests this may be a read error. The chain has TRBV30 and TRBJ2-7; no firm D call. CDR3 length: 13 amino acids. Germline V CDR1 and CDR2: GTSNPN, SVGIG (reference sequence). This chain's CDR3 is CAWRPKQSSEQYF. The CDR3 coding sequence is TGTGCCTGGAGACCGAAACAGTCCTCCGAGCAGTACTTC. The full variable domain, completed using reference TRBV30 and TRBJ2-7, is SQTIHQWPATLVQPVGSPLSLECTVEGTSNPNLYWYRQAAGRGLQLLFYSVGIGQISSEVPQNLSASRPQDRQFILSSKKLLLSDSGFYLCAWRPKQSSEQYFGPGTRLTVT.

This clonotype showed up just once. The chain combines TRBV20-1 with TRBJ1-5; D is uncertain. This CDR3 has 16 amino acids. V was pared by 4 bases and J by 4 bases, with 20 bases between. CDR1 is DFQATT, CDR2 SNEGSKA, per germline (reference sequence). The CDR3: CSAKNDTSERNQPQHF. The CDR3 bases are TGCAGTGCTAAAAATGACACCTCTGAACGAAATCAGCCCCAGCATTTT.

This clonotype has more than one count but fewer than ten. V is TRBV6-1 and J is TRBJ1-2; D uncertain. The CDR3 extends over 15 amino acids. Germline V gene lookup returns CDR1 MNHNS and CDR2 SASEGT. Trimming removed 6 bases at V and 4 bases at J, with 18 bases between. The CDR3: CASRSGVQWAYGYTF. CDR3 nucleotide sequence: TGTGCCAGCAGGTCTGGGGTACAATGGGCCTATGGCTACACCTTC.

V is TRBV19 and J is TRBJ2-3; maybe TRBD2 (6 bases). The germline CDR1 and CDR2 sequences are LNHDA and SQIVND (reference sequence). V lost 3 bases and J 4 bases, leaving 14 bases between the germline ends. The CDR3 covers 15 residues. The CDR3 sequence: CASSIAGIRPDTQYF. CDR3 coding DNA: TGTGCCAGTAGTATCGCGGGGATCCGCCCAGATACGCAGTATTTT.

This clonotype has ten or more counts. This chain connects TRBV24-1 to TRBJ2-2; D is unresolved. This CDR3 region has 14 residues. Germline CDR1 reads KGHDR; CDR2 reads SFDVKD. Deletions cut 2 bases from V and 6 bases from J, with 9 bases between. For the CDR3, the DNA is TGTGCCACCAGTGATTCTGGGGTCTCCGGGGAGCTGTTTTTT. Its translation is CATSDSGVSGELFF.

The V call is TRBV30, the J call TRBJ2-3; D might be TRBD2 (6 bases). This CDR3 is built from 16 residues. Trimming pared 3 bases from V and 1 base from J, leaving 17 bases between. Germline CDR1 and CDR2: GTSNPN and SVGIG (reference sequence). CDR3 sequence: CAWRPRARRGTDTQYF. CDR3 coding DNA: TGTGCCTGGAGGCCTCGAGCCAGGAGGGGCACAGATACGCAGTATTTT.

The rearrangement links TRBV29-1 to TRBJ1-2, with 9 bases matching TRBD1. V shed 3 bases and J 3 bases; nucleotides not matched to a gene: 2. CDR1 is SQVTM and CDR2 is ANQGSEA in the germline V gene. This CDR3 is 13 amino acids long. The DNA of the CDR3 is TGCAGCGTTGATGGGGACAGGGACTATGGCTACACCTTC. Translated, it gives CSVDGDRDYGYTF.

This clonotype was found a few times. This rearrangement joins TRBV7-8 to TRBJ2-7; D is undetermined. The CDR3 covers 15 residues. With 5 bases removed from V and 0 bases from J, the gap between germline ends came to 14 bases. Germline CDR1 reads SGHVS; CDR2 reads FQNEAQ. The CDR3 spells CASSRTPLSSYEQYF. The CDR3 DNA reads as TGTGCCAGCAGCCGAACTCCCTTGAGCTCCTACGAGCAGTACTTC.

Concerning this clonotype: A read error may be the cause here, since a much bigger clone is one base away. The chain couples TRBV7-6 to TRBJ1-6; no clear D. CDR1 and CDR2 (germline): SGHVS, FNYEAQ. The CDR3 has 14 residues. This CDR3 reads CAGSLKGNDSPLHF. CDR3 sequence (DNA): TGTGCCGGCAGCTTAAAAGGGAATGATTCACCCCTCCACTTT. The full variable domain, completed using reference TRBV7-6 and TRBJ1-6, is GAGVSQSPRYKVTKRGQDVALRCDPISGHVSLYWYRQALGQGPEFLTYFNYEAQQDKSGLPNDRFSAERPEGSISTLTIQRTEQRDSAMYRCAGSLKGNDSPLHFGNGTRLTVT.

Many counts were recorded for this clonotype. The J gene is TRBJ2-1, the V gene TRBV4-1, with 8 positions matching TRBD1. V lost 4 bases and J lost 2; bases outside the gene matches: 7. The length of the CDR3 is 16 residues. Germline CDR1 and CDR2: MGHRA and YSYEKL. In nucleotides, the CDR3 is TGCGCCAGCAGCCTTGAGGACAGGGCGGCCTACAATGAGCAGTTCTTC. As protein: CASSLEDRAAYNEQFF.

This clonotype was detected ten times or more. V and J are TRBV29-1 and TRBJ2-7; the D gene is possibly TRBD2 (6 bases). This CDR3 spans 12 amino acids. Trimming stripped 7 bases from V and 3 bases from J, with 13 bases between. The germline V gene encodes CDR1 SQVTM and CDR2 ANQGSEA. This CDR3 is CSARLVSYEQYF. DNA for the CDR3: TGCAGCGCAAGACTAGTGAGCTACGAGCAGTACTTC.

CDR3 loop: CASIAGGADTEAFF. The CDR3 nucleotides read TGTGCCAGCATTGCAGGGGGGGCTGACACTGAAGCTTTCTTT. The chain carries TRBV12-3 or TRBV12-4 and TRBJ1-1; 7 bases line up with TRBD1. Trimming cost V 7 bases and J 3 bases; bases outside gene matches: 8. There are 14 residues in the CDR3.